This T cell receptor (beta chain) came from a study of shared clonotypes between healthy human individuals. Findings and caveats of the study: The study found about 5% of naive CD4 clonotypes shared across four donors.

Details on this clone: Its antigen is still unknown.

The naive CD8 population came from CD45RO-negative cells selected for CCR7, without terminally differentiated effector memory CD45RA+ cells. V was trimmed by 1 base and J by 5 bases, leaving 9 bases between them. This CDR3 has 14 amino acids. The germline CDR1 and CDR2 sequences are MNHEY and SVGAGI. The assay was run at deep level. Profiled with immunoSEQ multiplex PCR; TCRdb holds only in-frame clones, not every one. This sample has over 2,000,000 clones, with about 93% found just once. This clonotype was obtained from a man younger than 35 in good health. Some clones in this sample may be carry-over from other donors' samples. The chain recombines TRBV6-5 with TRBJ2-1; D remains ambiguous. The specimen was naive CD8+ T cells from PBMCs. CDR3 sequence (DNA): TGTGCCAGCAGTTACTTATGGCCGGACAATGAGCAGTTCTTC. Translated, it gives CASSYLWPDNEQFF.